Judged by abundance, the clone carrying this T cell receptor beta chain is medium-sized (0.01 to 0.1%). Antigen unknown. Around 2 micrograms of genomic DNA from cryopreserved PBMCs went into TCR beta libraries. This table comes from immunoSEQ multiplex PCR, and its TCRdb copy is limited to in-frame clones, with some not included. The data show fewer than 4,500 clones, with roughly 83% seen just once and roughly a fifth held by the top ten. This record belongs to a study of cytotoxic CD8 clonotypes in ibrutinib-treated CLL. Findings and limits, study-wide: Starting clonality was above that of age-matched healthy donors and tracked circulating CD8+ T-cell counts.

From germline, CDR1 is SGHNT and CDR2 YYREEE (reference sequence). The J segment lost 5 bases and the V segment lost 2 bases, leaving 5 bases of the junction unmatched. This CDR3 is 14 amino acids long. The rearrangement joins TRBV5-4 to TRBJ2-5; 8 bases are a match to TRBD1. The receptor was isolated from a human donor with chronic lymphocytic leukemia. Specimen: PBMCs, collected before ibrutinib treatment. DNA for the CDR3: TGTGCCAGCAGCTTCGGACAGGGTGGGGAGACCCAGTACTTC. Amino acids: CASSFGQGGETQYF.